These 15 T cell receptor beta chains share one sample of origin, sequenced in a study of cytomegalovirus exposure and HLA in healthy donors. Clones were read by immunoSEQ multiplex PCR, and TCRdb kept only the in-frame ones, dropping some. Of some 140,000 clones listed, about 88% are singletons. Sequencing was carried out using PBMCs. The origin of the receptors is a woman aged 18-29 years in good health and CMV-seropositive.

The rearrangement uses TRBV5-6 and TRBJ1-1, with 8 bases fitting TRBD1. V trimming: 5 bases; J trimming: 4 bases; junction bases outside the gene matches: 7. This CDR3 has 14 residues. In germline, CDR1 is SGHDT, CDR2 YYEEEE. The CDR3 loop is CASRATGGGTEAFF. CDR3 in DNA: TGTGCCAGCAGGGCTACAGGGGGAGGCACTGAAGCTTTCTTT. The full variable domain, its missing parts supplied by reference TRBV5-6 and TRBJ1-1, is DAGVTQSPTHLIKTRGQQVTLRCSPKSGHDTVSWYQQALGQGPQFIFQYYEEEERQRGNFPDRFSGHQFPNYSSELNVNALLLGDSALYLCASRATGGGTEAFFGQGTRLTVV.

The chain employs TRBV9 and TRBJ1-1; D is undetermined. The CDR3 has 13 amino acids. Germline CDR1 SGDLS, CDR2 YYNGEE. The V end was cut by 2 bases, the J end by 0 bases, with 5 bases between. CDR3: CASSVFVNTEAFF. In DNA form, the CDR3 reads TGTGCCAGCAGCGTTTTCGTGAACACTGAAGCTTTCTTT. Supplemented by reference TRBV9 and TRBJ1-1, the full variable domain reads DSGVTQTPKHLITATGQRVTLRCSPRSGDLSVYWYQQSLDQGLQFLIQYYNGEERAKGNILERFSAQQFPDLHSELNLSSLELGDSALYFCASSVFVNTEAFFGQGTRLTVV.

This clone was detected once. This sequence joins TRBV2 and TRBJ2-1; TRBD2 might be the D (7 bases). CDR3 size: 15 residues. V was shortened by 3 bases and J by 3 bases, with 12 bases between the two germline ends. Germline CDR1 reads SNHLY; CDR2 reads FYNNEI. DNA of the CDR3: TGTGCCAGCAGTGATAGGGGGGGCGTCTACAATGAGCAGTTCTTC. The encoded protein is CASSDRGGVYNEQFF.

The CDR3 bases are TGTGCCAGCAGTTATAAGCGGGGGGGCTCCGAGCAGTACTTC. Protein product: CASSYKRGGSEQYF. This chain connects TRBV5-4 to TRBJ2-7; 10 bases are a match to TRBD2. Trimming cost V 5 bases and J 6 bases; bases outside gene matches: 8. CDR3 length: 14 residues. Germline CDR1 reads SGHNT; CDR2 reads YYREEE (reference sequence).

The J gene is TRBJ2-1, the V gene TRBV27; 8 bases are shared with TRBD1. The CDR3 runs 13 residues. Germline CDR1 MNHEY, CDR2 SMNVEV (reference sequence). V lost 4 bases and J lost 9; bases outside the gene matches: 5. The CDR3 DNA sequence: TGTGCCAGCAGTTCTAGACAGGGGATTGAGCAGTTCTTC. Its translation is CASSSRQGIEQFF.

The chain links TRBV30 to TRBJ1-5, with TRBD1 identical over 7 bases. The CDR3 is made up of 13 amino acids. The germline gives CDR1 GTSNPN, CDR2 SVGIG (reference sequence). DNA for the CDR3: TGTGCGGTAAAGCAGGGGGAGGACCAGCCCCAGCATTTT. It codes for CAVKQGEDQPQHF.

The rearrangement joins TRBV6-1 to TRBJ2-1, with D hard to call. Germline CDR1 and CDR2: MNHNS and SASEGT. The CDR3 has 13 amino acids. The germline V and J ends were trimmed by 4 bases and 2 bases, with 6 bases remaining between them. For the CDR3, the DNA is TGTGCCAGCAGTGCTCAGGCCTACAATGAGCAGTTCTTC. Encoded protein: CASSAQAYNEQFF.

The chain recombines TRBV12-5 with TRBJ2-7; maybe TRBD1 (5 bases). The V gene's germline CDR1 is LGHNT and CDR2 FRNRAP. CDR3 length: 14 amino acids. The V end lost 7 bases, the J end lost 2 bases, and 15 bases lay between the germline ends. The CDR3 DNA is TGTGCTAGTGCTATGGGGCAGGAACCCTACGAGCAGTACTTC. It encodes CASAMGQEPYEQYF.

The chain joins TRBV19 to TRBJ1-5, with D possibly being TRBD1 (6 bases). CDR1 LNHDA and CDR2 SQIVND come from the germline V gene (reference sequence). The CDR3 extends over 16 amino acids. Trimming pared 5 bases from V and 11 bases from J, leaving 25 bases between. The CDR3, as DNA: TGTGCCAGTAGTTATATCTCCGGACAGTTGCTAGTGGCCCAGCATTTT. It encodes CASSYISGQLLVAQHF.

The chain uses TRBV27 and TRBJ1-3, with 9 bases matching TRBD1. In germline, CDR1 is MNHEY, CDR2 SMNVEV (reference sequence). With 0 bases clipped from V and 4 bases from J, the junction kept 7 bases outside the gene matches. CDR3 length: 17 amino acids. The DNA of the CDR3 is TGTGCCAGCAGTTTATCGATACAGGGGGCGTACGGAAACACCATATATTTT. Amino acids: CASSLSIQGAYGNTIYF.

The rearrangement uses TRBV19 and TRBJ1-1; TRBD1 matches at 8 bases. CDR3 size: 13 residues. The V segment lost 5 bases and the J segment 4 bases; nucleotides outside the gene matches: 3. Germline V gene data show CDR1 as LNHDA and CDR2 as SQIVND (reference sequence). The CDR3 sequence is CASSRTGRTEAFF. The CDR3 region has the DNA TGTGCCAGTAGTCGGACAGGGCGCACTGAAGCTTTCTTT.

The J gene is TRBJ2-2, the V gene TRBV28; D perhaps matches TRBD1 (6 bases). The CDR3 consists of 15 residues. Trimming removed 5 bases at V and 1 base at J, with 11 bases between. Germline V CDR1 and CDR2: MDHEN, SYDVKM. The CDR3 bases are TGTGCCAGCAGTCTCACAGGGCTGAACACCGGGGAGCTGTTTTTT. Its protein is CASSLTGLNTGELFF.

This clone was picked up a small number of times. This chain connects TRBV7-9 to TRBJ1-2; no clear D. The length of the CDR3 is 15 residues. V was shortened by 0 bases and J by 4 bases, with 12 bases between the two germline ends. Germline CDR1 is SEHNR and CDR2 is FQNEAQ (reference sequence). The CDR3 sequence: CASSLAGALLYGYTF. For the CDR3, the DNA is TGTGCCAGCAGCTTAGCTGGTGCACTACTCTATGGCTACACCTTC.

The J gene is TRBJ1-2, the V gene TRBV5-1, with a weak D call TRBD1 (6 bases). Per germline, CDR1 SGHRS and CDR2 YFSETQ. The CDR3 runs 15 residues. Trimming left V 5 bases short and J 0 bases short, with 14 bases between. CDR3: CASRLQGYSNYGYTF. In nucleotides, the CDR3 is TGCGCCAGCAGGCTCCAGGGGTACTCTAACTATGGCTACACCTTC. Combining the CDR3 with reference TRBV5-1 and TRBJ1-2 gives the whole variable domain KAGVTQTPRYLIKTRGQQVTLSCSPISGHRSVSWYQQTPGQGLQFLFEYFSETQRNKGNFPGRFSGRQFSNSRSEMNVSTLELGDSALYLCASRLQGYSNYGYTFGSGTRLTVV.

This chain uses TRBV7-9 with TRBJ1-1; D is ambiguous. CDR1 SEHNR and CDR2 FQNEAQ come from the germline V gene (reference sequence). V was trimmed by 6 bases and J by 6 bases, leaving 8 bases between them. CDR3 length: 11 amino acids. Here the CDR3 reads CASRAVAEAFF. The DNA for the CDR3 is TGTGCCAGCAGGGCTGTGGCTGAAGCTTTCTTT.